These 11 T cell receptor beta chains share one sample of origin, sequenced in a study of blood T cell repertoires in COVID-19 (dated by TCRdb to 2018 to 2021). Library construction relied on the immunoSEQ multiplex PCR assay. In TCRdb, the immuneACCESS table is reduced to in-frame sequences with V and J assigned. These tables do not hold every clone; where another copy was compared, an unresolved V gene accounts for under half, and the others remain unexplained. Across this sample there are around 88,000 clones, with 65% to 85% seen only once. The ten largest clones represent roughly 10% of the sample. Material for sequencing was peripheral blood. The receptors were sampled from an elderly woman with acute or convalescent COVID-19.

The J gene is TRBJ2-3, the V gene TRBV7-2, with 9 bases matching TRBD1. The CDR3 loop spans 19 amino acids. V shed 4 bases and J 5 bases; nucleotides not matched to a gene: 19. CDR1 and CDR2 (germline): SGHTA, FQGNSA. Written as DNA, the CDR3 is TGTGCCAGCAGCTCCGGGACAGGGCAGGGGAGCGGGGTCAAAGATACGCAGTATTTT. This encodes CASSSGTGQGSGVKDTQYF. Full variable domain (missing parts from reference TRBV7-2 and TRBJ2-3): GAGVSQSPSNKVTEKGKDVELRCDPISGHTALYWYRQSLGQGLEFLIYFQGNSAPDKSGLPSDRFSAERTGGSVSTLTIQRTQQEDSAVYLCASSSGTGQGSGVKDTQYFGPGTRLTVL.

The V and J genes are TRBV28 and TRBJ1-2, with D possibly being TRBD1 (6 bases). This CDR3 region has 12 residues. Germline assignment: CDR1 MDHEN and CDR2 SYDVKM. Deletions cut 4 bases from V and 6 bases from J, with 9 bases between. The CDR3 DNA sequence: TGTGCCAGCAGTTGGACAGTGAATGGCTACACCTTC. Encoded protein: CASSWTVNGYTF.

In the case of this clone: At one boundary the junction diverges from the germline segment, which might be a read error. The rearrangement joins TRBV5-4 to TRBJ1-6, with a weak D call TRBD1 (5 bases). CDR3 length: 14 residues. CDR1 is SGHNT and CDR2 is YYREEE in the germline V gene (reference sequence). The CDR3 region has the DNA TGTGCCAGCAGTTTGGGGGGAGAGAATTCACCCCTCCACTTT. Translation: CASSLGGENSPLHF.

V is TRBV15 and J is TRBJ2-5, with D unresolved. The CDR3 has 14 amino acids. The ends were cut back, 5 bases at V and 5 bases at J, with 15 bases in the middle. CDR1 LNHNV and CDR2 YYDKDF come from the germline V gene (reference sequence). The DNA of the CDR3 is TGTGCCACCAGCCCCGGCCGCACCAGGGAGACCCAGTACTTC. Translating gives CATSPGRTRETQYF.

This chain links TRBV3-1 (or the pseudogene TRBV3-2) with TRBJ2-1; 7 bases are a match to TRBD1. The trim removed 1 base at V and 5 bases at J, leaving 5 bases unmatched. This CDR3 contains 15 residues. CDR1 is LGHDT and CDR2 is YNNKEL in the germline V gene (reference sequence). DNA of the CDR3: TGTGCCAGCAGCCAAGGGACAGGTAGTCACAATGAGCAGTTCTTC. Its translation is CASSQGTGSHNEQFF.

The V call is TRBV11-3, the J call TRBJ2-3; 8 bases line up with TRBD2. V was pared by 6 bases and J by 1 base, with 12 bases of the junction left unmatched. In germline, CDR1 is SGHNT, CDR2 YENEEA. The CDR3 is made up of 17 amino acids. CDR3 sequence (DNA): TGTGCCAGCAGTCCCGACGGGAGGGGTCATCGCACAGATACGCAGTATTTT. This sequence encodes CASSPDGRGHRTDTQYF.

CDR3 coding DNA: TGTGCCAGTAGCCCGGGACAGGTGAACTACGAGCAGTACTTC. It yields the protein CASSPGQVNYEQYF. The chain carries TRBV19 and TRBJ2-7; TRBD1 matches at 8 bases. Germline-derived CDR1 and CDR2 are LNHDA and SQIVND (reference sequence). This CDR3 is built from 14 residues. Unmatched junction bases numbered 7, after V lost 6 bases and J lost 3 bases.

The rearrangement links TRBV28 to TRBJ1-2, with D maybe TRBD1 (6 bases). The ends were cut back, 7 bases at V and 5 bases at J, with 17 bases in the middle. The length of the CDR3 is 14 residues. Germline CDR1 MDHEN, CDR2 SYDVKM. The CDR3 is CASKQPGGVYGYTF. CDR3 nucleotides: TGTGCCAGCAAGCAACCGGGGGGCGTATATGGCTACACCTTC.

The CDR3 protein is CASSYGQGVYEQYF. The CDR3 nucleotides are TGTGCCAGCAGTTATGGACAGGGTGTCTACGAGCAGTACTTC. This chain links TRBV6-5 with TRBJ2-7; 8 bases map to TRBD1. Unmatched junction bases numbered 4, after V lost 3 bases and J lost 3 bases. Germline-derived CDR1 and CDR2 are MNHEY and SVGAGI. The CDR3 spans 14 residues.

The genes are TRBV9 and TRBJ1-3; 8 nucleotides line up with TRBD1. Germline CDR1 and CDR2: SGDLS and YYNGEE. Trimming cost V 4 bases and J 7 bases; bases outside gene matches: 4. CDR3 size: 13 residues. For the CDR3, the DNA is TGTGCCAGCAGCCCCCGGACAGGGAACACCATATATTTT. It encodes CASSPRTGNTIYF. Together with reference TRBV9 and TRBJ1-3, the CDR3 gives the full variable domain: DSGVTQTPKHLITATGQRVTLRCSPRSGDLSVYWYQQSLDQGLQFLIQYYNGEERAKGNILERFSAQQFPDLHSELNLSSLELGDSALYFCASSPRTGNTIYFGEGSWLTVV.

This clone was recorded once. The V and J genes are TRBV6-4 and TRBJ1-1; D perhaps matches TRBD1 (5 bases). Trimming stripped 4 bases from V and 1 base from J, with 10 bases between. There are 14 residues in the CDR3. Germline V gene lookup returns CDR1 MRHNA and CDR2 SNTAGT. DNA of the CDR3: TGTGCCAGCAGTGCCGACAGATCGAACACTGAAGCTTTCTTT. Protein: CASSADRSNTEAFF.